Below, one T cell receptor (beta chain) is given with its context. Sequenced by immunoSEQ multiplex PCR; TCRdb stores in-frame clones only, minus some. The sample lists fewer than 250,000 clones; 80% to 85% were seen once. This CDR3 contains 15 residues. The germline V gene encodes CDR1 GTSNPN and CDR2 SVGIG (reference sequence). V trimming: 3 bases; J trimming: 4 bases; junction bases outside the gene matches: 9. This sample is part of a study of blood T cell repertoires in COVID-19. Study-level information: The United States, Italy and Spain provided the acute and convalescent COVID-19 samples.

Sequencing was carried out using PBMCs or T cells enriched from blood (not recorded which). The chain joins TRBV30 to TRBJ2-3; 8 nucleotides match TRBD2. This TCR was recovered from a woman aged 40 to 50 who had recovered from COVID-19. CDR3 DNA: TGTGCCTGGAGCCCAGGGAGCGGGAGTTCAGATACGCAGTATTTT. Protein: CAWSPGSGSSDTQYF.